These T cell receptor beta chains were read from a single sample in a study of CD8 T cells in ankylosing spondylitis. TCRdb passed the 5' RACE reads through MiXCR, listing each CDR3 protein once. The sample contains fewer than 250,000 distinct CDR3 sequences, 8% to 11% of which appear only once. The sequenced material came from blood, either unsorted or a sorted T cell fraction (not recorded which). Receptor source: a male donor with ankylosing spondylitis or in good health (not recorded which). The CDR3 runs from the conserved cysteine through the conserved F or W. D genes are given only for firm matches. Not every row has a clone size; where given, it reads once, few, many or a size class.

-	few	TRBV7-2	TRBJ2-7	CASSLGGYSRHRGEQYF	TGTGCCAGCAGCTTAGGGGGTTATTCGAGACACCGAGGCGAGCAGTACTTC
-	-	TRBV3-1	TRBJ2-7	CASTKLVPWTRGSYEQYF	TGTGCCTCCACCAAGTTGGTGCCTTGGACACGGGGGTCCTACGAGCAGTACTTC
-	few	TRBV11-2	TRBJ2-4	CASSLENGRDRRNIQYF	TGTGCCAGCAGCTTAGAAAACGGGAGGGACAGGCGGAACATTCAGTACTTC
-	many	TRBV10-3	TRBJ2-3	CAMATGTDTQYF	TGTGCCATGGCTACAGGGACAGATACGCAGTATTTT
TRBD2	many	TRBV3-1	TRBJ2-2	CATSGTGELFF	TGTGCCACTAGCGGCACCGGGGAGCTGTTTTTT
TRBD2	many	TRBV29-1	TRBJ2-3	CSPGTSGRSTDTQYF	TGCAGCCCCGGGACTAGCGGGAGGAGCACAGATACGCAGTATTTT
-	few	TRBV4-1	TRBJ2-7	CASSLRQASSYEQYF	TGCGCCAGCTCTCTCCGACAGGCGAGCTCCTACGAGCAGTACTTC
TRBD1	many	TRBV12-3/TRBV12-4	TRBJ2-5	CASSSRQGFMETQYF	TGTGCCAGCAGCTCCAGACAGGGCTTTATGGAGACCCAGTACTTC
TRBD1	many	TRBV5-6	TRBJ2-5	CASSGGQDAPLWETQYF	TGTGCCAGCAGCGGTGGACAGGACGCGCCGTTGTGGGAGACCCAGTACTTC
-	few	TRBV20-1	TRBJ1-1	CSASQRGTEAFF	TGCAGTGCCTCTCAAAGGGGCACTGAAGCTTTCTTT
-	-	TRBV5-1	TRBJ2-2	CASSTGPIPGELFF	TGCGCCAGCAGCACGGGACCAATCCCCGGGGAGCTGTTTTTT
-	few	TRBV7-7	TRBJ2-7	CASSFGGSSEQYF	TGTGCCAGCAGCTTTGGGGGGTCGAGCGAGCAGTACTTC
-	many	TRBV15	TRBJ2-2	CATSLDRNTGELFF	TGTGCCACCAGCCTCGACAGGAACACCGGGGAGCTGTTTTTT
TRBD1	many	TRBV19	TRBJ2-1	CASTKGGTKFF	TGTGCCAGTACCAAAGGGGGCACGAAGTTCTTC
TRBD1	many	TRBV27	TRBJ2-2	CASSSGDRGFATGELFF	TGTGCCAGCAGTTCAGGGGACAGGGGCTTTGCCACCGGGGAGCTGTTTTTT
-	many	TRBV19	TRBJ2-1	CASSLMTANNEQFF	TGTGCCAGTAGTCTGATGACGGCCAACAATGAGCAGTTCTTC